This T cell receptor (beta chain) was recovered during a study of beta chain features in type 1 diabetes. This clone was found a few times. The authors reverse transcribed all of the isolated RNA, so sequencing captured expressed TCRB transcripts. Assay used: immunoSEQ multiplex PCR; TCRdb lists only in-frame clones, some missing. The sample includes some 220,000 clones, roughly a tenth of them seen just once. The V gene's germline CDR1 is SGHTA and CDR2 FQGTGA. This CDR3 comprises 14 residues. V shed 5 bases and J 5 bases; nucleotides not matched to a gene: 2. Sequenced sample: central memory CD4+ T cells from blood. This clonotype was obtained from a man between 18 and 35 years old in good health. The rearrangement uses TRBV7-3 and TRBJ2-2; TRBD2 aligns across 10 bases. The CDR3 DNA is TGTGCCAGCAGCCCGACTAGCGGGACCGGGGAGCTGTTTTTT. Amino acid sequence: CASSPTSGTGELFF.